This entry lists 8 T cell receptor beta chains sequenced from one sample in a study of CD8+CD57+ T cells in acquired aplastic anemia. Sequenced patients had shown CD8+CD57+ cell expansion by flow cytometry. It was genomic DNA that served as the template for profiling TCR beta VDJ and CDR3. TCRdb re-derived calls from the reads in MiXCR, one entry per CDR3 protein. Of roughly 250,000 distinct CDR3 sequences in the sample, approximately 86% were seen once. Sequencing was performed on sorted CD4+, CD8+, or CD8+CD57+ T cells (not recorded which) from PBMCs. These receptors came from a human donor with aplastic anemia.

The chain carries TRBV11-1 and TRBJ2-7; TRBD1 matches at 9 bases. V gave up 5 bases and J gave up 6 bases; unmatched junction bases: 8. This CDR3 contains 14 residues. CDR1 SGHAT and CDR2 FQDESV come from the germline V gene (reference sequence). The CDR3 protein is CASSGWGTGPEQYF. DNA for the CDR3: TGTGCCAGCAGCGGGTGGGGGACAGGGCCCGAGCAGTACTTC.

The CDR3 DNA follows: TGTGCCAGCAGCCCTAGGCAGGGCACGACCTACGAGCAGCAGTTCTTC. It codes for CASSPRQGTTYEQQFF. The chain is built from TRBV9 and TRBJ2-1; tentatively, D is TRBD1 (5 bases). CDR1 is SGDLS, CDR2 YYNGEE, per germline. The CDR3 is 16 residues long. The ends were cut back, 4 bases at V and 11 bases at J, with 25 bases in the middle.

A single count supports this clonotype. Germline is not matched at one junction end, which may reflect a read error. This rearrangement joins TRBV7-2 to TRBJ1-2; D remains unclear. Germline V gene sequence: CDR1 SGHTA, CDR2 FQGNSA. This CDR3 has 13 amino acids. DNA for the CDR3: TGTGCCAGCAGCTTAGCGAACTATCCTGATACGCAGTTC. As protein: CASSLANYPDTQF.

The chain couples TRBV7-8 to TRBJ2-3; possibly TRBD2 for D (5 bases). Germline V gene lookup returns CDR1 SGHVS and CDR2 FQNEAQ. The CDR3 consists of 16 residues. The ends were cut back, 0 bases at V and 2 bases at J, with 12 bases in the middle. DNA for the CDR3: TGTGCCAGCAGCTTAGCGGGAGAGGGCCTCACAGATACGCAGTATTTT. Its translation is CASSLAGEGLTDTQYF.

CDR3 DNA sequence: TGTGCCAGCAGCGCCCAGGGGATCAGCAACTATGGCTACACCTTC. Its protein product is CASSAQGISNYGYTF. The rearrangement uses TRBV7-9 and TRBJ1-2, with D possibly TRBD1 on 6 matching bases. V was trimmed by 5 bases and J by 2 bases, leaving 15 bases between them. The CDR3 loop spans 15 amino acids. Germline V gives CDR1 SEHNR, CDR2 FQNEAQ (reference sequence).

This sequence joins TRBV20-1 and TRBJ2-5; perhaps D is TRBD1 or TRBD2 (6 bases each). The germline V gene encodes CDR1 DFQATT and CDR2 SNEGSKA (reference sequence). V lost 4 bases, J lost 2 bases, and 17 bases lay in between. This CDR3 has 15 residues. The CDR3 DNA follows: TGCAGTGCTACGGAGGGGGTCAGGTTACAAGAGACCCAGTACTTC. Protein product: CSATEGVRLQETQYF.

Concerning this clonotype itself: At one of its ends the junction is not consistent with the germline gene, which may arise from a read error. This sequence joins TRBV2 and TRBJ2-2; D may be TRBD2 (6 bases). The CDR3 loop spans 11 amino acids. CDR1 is SNHLY, CDR2 FYNNEI, per germline. DNA of the CDR3: TGTGCCAGCGGAGGCGGCGGGGAGCTGTTTTTC. Amino acid sequence: CASGGGGELFF. The full variable domain, with the rest looked up from reference TRBV2 and TRBJ2-2, is EPEVTQTPSHQVTQMGQEVILRCVPISNHLYFYWYRQILGQKVEFLVSFYNNEISEKSEIFDDQFSVERPDGSNFTLKIRSTKLEDSAMYFCASGGGGELFFGEGSRLTVL.

This clonotype was recorded only once. The CDR3 end shows no conserved phenylalanine or tryptophan, and so a read error is likely. The DNA is left out, because the CDR3 cannot be placed on it with certainty; the CDR3 is given as TCRdb lists it. The chain carries TRBV7-8 and TRBJ1-5. Germline loops: CDR1 SGHVS, CDR2 FQNEAQ. Inclusive of both ends, the CDR3 amounts to 13 amino acids. CDR3 loop: CASSLAGGQHPQY.